One sample yielded the 29 T cell receptor beta chains listed below, sequenced in a study of T-cell memory formation after mild COVID-19 (dated by TCRdb to about 2021). The library relied on 5' RACE. The data were produced on an Illumina NovaSeq 6000. The public reads were reanalyzed by TCRdb: fastp trimming at Q25, MiXCR alignment, in-frame beta chains only. Merged by CDR3 protein, the rows form single entries marked with the most common genes and DNA. A total of about 410,000 distinct CDR3 sequences appear in this sample, 15% to 20% of them only once. The top ten constitute under 25% of the sample. The specimen was PBMCs or a T cell subset sorted from them (not recorded which). Receptors originate from a young man who had mild COVID-19 (a few samples of this study predate the infection). The sample titles of this study are shuffled in the database, so cell type and time point are left out; the donor was told from shared clones.

This clonotype came up a few times. The J gene is TRBJ2-7, the V gene TRBV5-1; no clear D gene. The CDR3 has 13 amino acids. Germline V gene sequence: CDR1 SGHRS, CDR2 YFSETQ. The V end was cut by 0 bases, the J end by 6 bases, with 10 bases between. The chain's CDR3 is CASSLDVSGEQYF. In DNA form, the CDR3 reads TGCGCCAGCAGCTTGGATGTTTCTGGCGAGCAGTACTTC.

This clonotype was counted ten times or more. The V and J genes are TRBV29-1 and TRBJ2-2; D remains unclear. The CDR3 is made up of 13 amino acids. V was cut by 5 bases and J by 7 bases, with 14 bases left in between. Germline V gene lookup returns CDR1 SQVTM and CDR2 ANQGSEA. CDR3 DNA sequence: TGCAGCGTTAAATATCACACAGACGGGGAGCTGTTTTTT. Its translation: CSVKYHTDGELFF.

The V call is TRBV4-1, the J call TRBJ1-4, with D uncertain. Trimming removed 0 bases from V and 9 bases from J, with 11 bases in between. Germline lookup yields CDR1 MGHRA and CDR2 YSYEKL. The CDR3 consists of 14 residues. The CDR3 DNA is TGCGCCAGCAGCCAAGACCCCCTCACAAAAAAACTGTTTTTT. This encodes CASSQDPLTKKLFF.

This clonotype occurred a few times. The chain has TRBV29-1 and TRBJ2-7, with 8 positions matching TRBD1. After removal of 5 bases from V and 5 bases from J, the junction contained 2 bases not matched to a gene. CDR3 length equals 11 residues. Germline V CDR1 and CDR2: SQVTM, ANQGSEA. The CDR3 DNA is TGCAGCGTTACACAGGGGGACGAGCAGTACGTC. Its protein is CSVTQGDEQYV.

In DNA form, the CDR3 reads TGTGCCAGCAGCTTAGCTCCGAAACCCCCCTACGAGCAGTACTTC. Amino acid sequence: CASSLAPKPPYEQYF. This chain connects TRBV7-2 to TRBJ2-7; D not resolved. V lost 0 bases, J lost 2 bases, and 11 bases lay in between. This CDR3 comprises 15 residues. Germline V gives CDR1 SGHTA, CDR2 FQGNSA.

J is TRBJ2-2 and V is TRBV5-1; D perhaps matches TRBD1 (5 bases). Germline V lookup: CDR1 SGHRS, CDR2 YFSETQ. The V gene lost 1 base and the J gene lost 0 bases, with 7 bases spanning the gap. This CDR3 region has 15 residues. CDR3 sequence reads: CASSLRQSNTGELFF. DNA for the CDR3: TGCGCCAGCAGCTTGCGACAGTCGAACACCGGGGAGCTGTTTTTT.

This sequence joins TRBV5-1 and TRBJ1-4, with unresolved D. This CDR3 spans 17 amino acids. The V end lost 0 bases, the J end lost 1 base, and 13 bases lay between the germline ends. Germline V CDR1 and CDR2: SGHRS, YFSETQ. The CDR3 here is CASSLAAGGLTNEKLFF. In DNA, the CDR3 is TGCGCCAGCAGCTTGGCGGCAGGCGGGTTAACTAATGAAAAACTGTTTTTT.

The V and J genes are TRBV5-1 and TRBJ2-3, with TRBD2 matching over 10 bases. This CDR3 has 18 residues. Germline CDR1 and CDR2: SGHRS and YFSETQ. Unmatched junction bases numbered 11, after V lost 0 bases and J lost 4 bases. The CDR3 region is CASSLVSGGAGASDTQYF. CDR3 DNA: TGCGCCAGCAGCTTGGTAAGCGGGGGGGCCGGAGCCTCAGATACGCAGTATTTT.

The V and J genes are TRBV9 and TRBJ2-2, with D hard to call. The CDR3 spans 15 residues. Germline CDR1 and CDR2: SGDLS and YYNGEE. V lost 0 bases and J lost 2, with 8 bases in between. This CDR3 is CASSVVGLNTGELFF. The DNA of the CDR3 is TGTGCCAGCAGCGTAGTAGGTCTTAACACCGGGGAGCTGTTTTTT.

The J gene is TRBJ1-5, the V gene TRBV29-1, with unresolved D. The V gene lost 4 bases and the J gene lost 10 bases, with 14 bases spanning the gap. Germline loops: CDR1 SQVTM, CDR2 ANQGSEA. The CDR3 is made up of 12 amino acids. The CDR3 coding sequence is TGCAGCGTTGCGGACGTGGTCGGCCCCCAGCATTTT. This encodes CSVADVVGPQHF.

In this sample, this clonotype turned up many times. CDR3: CASSYSTGVDEAFF. CDR3 nucleotide sequence: TGTGCCAGCAGTTACTCGACAGGGGTCGATGAAGCTTTCTTT. The chain employs TRBV6-5 and TRBJ1-1, with 8 bases matching TRBD1. The CDR3 is 14 amino acids. The ends lost 0 bases at V and 7 bases at J; junction bases unmatched: 4. Germline V CDR1 and CDR2: MNHEY, SVGAGI.

The gene calls are TRBV19 and TRBJ2-3; D is possibly TRBD1 or TRBD2 (5 bases each). CDR1 is LNHDA and CDR2 is SQIVND in the germline V gene (reference sequence). Deletions cut 7 bases from V and 5 bases from J, with 19 bases between. The CDR3 covers 15 residues. The CDR3 loop reads CASNPRWGLGDTQYF. The CDR3 DNA follows: TGTGCCAGTAATCCGAGGTGGGGGTTAGGAGATACGCAGTATTTT.

V usage is TRBV7-3 and J usage is TRBJ2-1; D may be TRBD1 (5 bases). The CDR3 is 15 amino acids. V shed 5 bases and J shed 7 bases, with 18 bases lying between them. CDR1 and CDR2 from the germline V gene are SGHTA and FQGTGA. CDR3: CASSGADIATNEQFF. CDR3 sequence (DNA): TGTGCCAGCAGCGGGGCGGATATCGCGACAAATGAGCAGTTCTTC.

The chain couples TRBV15 to TRBJ2-5; possibly TRBD2 for D (5 bases). Germline CDR1 is LNHNV and CDR2 is YYDKDF (reference sequence). The V and J ends lost 3 bases and 2 bases respectively, with 16 bases between them. The CDR3 is 16 residues long. The CDR3 spells CATSSFAGLLQETQYF. CDR3 nucleotide sequence: TGTGCCACCAGCAGTTTCGCGGGCCTCCTTCAAGAGACCCAGTACTTC. Variable domain in full (rest from reference TRBV15 and TRBJ2-5): DAMVIQNPRYQVTQFGKPVTLSCSQTLNHNVMYWYQQKSSQAPKLLFHYYDKDFNNEADTPDNFQSRRPNTSFCFLDIRSPGLGDTAMYLCATSSFAGLLQETQYFGPGTRLLVL.

This clonotype appeared a few times. This chain joins TRBV12-3 or TRBV12-4 and TRBJ1-2, with a weak D call TRBD1 (5 bases). Trimming removed 8 bases from V and 4 bases from J, with 11 bases in between. The CDR3 is 12 amino acids. CDR3 nucleotides: TGTGCCAGCGGCTCGGGGACCTATGGCTACACCTTC. It encodes CASGSGTYGYTF.

There are a few counts of this clonotype. The chain combines TRBV19 with TRBJ1-5; unclear D gene. The germline CDR1 and CDR2 sequences are LNHDA and SQIVND (reference sequence). Trimming stripped 7 bases from V and 0 bases from J, with 16 bases between. The CDR3 is 16 residues long. The CDR3 DNA reads TGTGCCAGTAACCGAGGACCTAATTATAGCAATCAGCCCCAGCATTTT. It translates to CASNRGPNYSNQPQHF.

This clonotype was picked up a small number of times. V and J are TRBV3-1 and TRBJ1-1, with D possibly TRBD1 on 6 matching bases. Germline V lookup: CDR1 LGHDT, CDR2 YNNKEL (reference sequence). Trimming pared 0 bases from V and 1 base from J, leaving 9 bases between. This CDR3 comprises 15 residues. In nucleotides, the CDR3 is TGTGCCAGCAGCCAAGATCCGGGACAGAACACTGAAGCTTTCTTT. Translating it yields CASSQDPGQNTEAFF.

This chain uses TRBV12-3 or TRBV12-4 with TRBJ2-2; 10 bases align to TRBD1. CDR3 size: 16 residues. The junction had 5 bases not matched to a gene; V was cut back by 2 bases and J by 5 bases. The CDR3 spells CASSLRQGAITGELFF. The CDR3 nucleotides read TGTGCCAGCAGTTTAAGACAGGGGGCGATAACCGGGGAGCTGTTTTTT.

The chain uses TRBV10-1 and TRBJ2-7; D unclear. The ends were cut back, 2 bases at V and 2 bases at J, with 10 bases in the middle. The CDR3 loop spans 14 amino acids. Per the germline V gene, CDR1 is WNHNN and CDR2 is SYGVQD (reference sequence). The CDR3 is CASSEEWKPYEQYF. DNA for the CDR3: TGCGCCAGCAGTGAGGAGTGGAAACCCTACGAGCAGTACTTC.

This clonotype showed up many times. The chain has TRBV4-1 and TRBJ2-7, with no clear D. CDR3 length equals 14 residues. Germline V lookup: CDR1 MGHRA, CDR2 YSYEKL. V gave up 0 bases and J gave up 3 bases, with 9 bases separating them. This CDR3 reads CASSQENSGYEQYV. Here the CDR3 DNA reads TGCGCCAGCAGCCAAGAAAACTCCGGCTACGAGCAGTACGTC.

The chain combines TRBV6-6 with TRBJ2-3; 12 bases map to TRBD1. With V trimmed by 5 bases and J by 5 bases, 8 bases remained unmatched. Germline V gene lookup returns CDR1 MNHNY and CDR2 SVGAGI (reference sequence). CDR3 size: 16 residues. The DNA for the CDR3 is TGTGCCAGCAGTACCGGGACAGGGGGCGGATTAGATACGCAGTATTTT. As protein: CASSTGTGGGLDTQYF.

CDR3 sequence reads: CASRALGKGAGEQYF. CDR3 nucleotides: TGTGCCAGCAGGGCCCTCGGGAAGGGGGCAGGGGAGCAGTACTTC. The rearrangement uses TRBV6-2 or TRBV6-3 and TRBJ2-7; 7 bases fit TRBD1. The CDR3 loop spans 15 amino acids. Germline CDR1 MNHEY, CDR2 SVGEGT. J lost 7 bases, V lost 6 bases, and 15 bases had no gene match.

This rearrangement joins TRBV18 to TRBJ1-2; a possible D gene is TRBD1 (5 bases). Looked up from germline, CDR1 is KGHSH and CDR2 is LQKENI. V lost 2 bases and J lost 5, with 9 bases in between. The CDR3 totals 13 residues. CDR3: CASSPIAGYGYTF. CDR3 DNA: TGTGCCAGCTCACCAATTGCAGGGTATGGCTACACCTTC.

CDR3 residues: CATSDLPLRDGGNTGELFF. CDR3 DNA: TGTGCCACCAGTGATTTGCCCCTCCGGGACGGGGGGAACACCGGGGAGCTGTTTTTT. This sequence joins TRBV24-1 and TRBJ2-2; TRBD2 is a possible D gene (6 bases). The CDR3 contains 19 residues. Trimming removed 0 bases from V and 1 base from J, with 17 bases in between. CDR1 is KGHDR and CDR2 is SFDVKD in the germline V gene.

The chain joins TRBV15 to TRBJ1-3, with 7 bases aligning to TRBD1. The germline CDR1 and CDR2 sequences are LNHNV and YYDKDF (reference sequence). This CDR3 is built from 15 residues. After removal of 5 bases from V and 5 bases from J, the junction contained 9 bases not matched to a gene. CDR3 in DNA: TGTGCCACCAGCTACGACAGGGCGTTGAGAAACACCATATATTTT. Amino acids: CATSYDRALRNTIYF.

This clonotype showed up just a few times. The chain combines TRBV7-9 with TRBJ2-2; D may be TRBD2 (6 bases). The V gene's germline CDR1 is SEHNR and CDR2 FQNEAQ (reference sequence). Trimming cost V 7 bases and J 4 bases, with 10 bases left between them. There are 13 residues in the CDR3. The CDR3 region has the DNA TGTGCCAGCACTAGCGAGGGCACCGGGGAGCTGTTTTTT. It specifies CASTSEGTGELFF.

This clonotype has a handful of counts. J is TRBJ2-1 and V is TRBV7-8; 10 bases align to TRBD1. Germline V gives CDR1 SGHVS, CDR2 FQNEAQ. The J segment lost 4 bases and the V segment lost 5 bases, leaving 8 bases of the junction unmatched. The CDR3 length is 16 residues. Written as DNA, the CDR3 is TGTGCCAGCAGCGCACCGACAGGGGGCGGGTACAATGAGCAGTTCTTC. Amino acids: CASSAPTGGGYNEQFF.

The V and J genes are TRBV6-6 and TRBJ2-2; possibly TRBD1 for D (6 bases). The CDR3 is 16 residues long. Between the trimmed V and J ends, which lost 10 bases and 4 bases, there was a span of 22 bases. Germline CDR1 is MNHNY and CDR2 is SVGAGI (reference sequence). CDR3 protein: CATSPRDTLPTGELFF. In DNA, the CDR3 is TGTGCCACTTCACCCCGGGACACACTACCCACCGGGGAGCTGTTTTTT.

This clonotype was counted a few times. The V and J genes are TRBV7-6 and TRBJ1-1; possible D gene TRBD1, 6 bases. The CDR3 contains 16 residues. V was pared by 0 bases and J by 1 base, with 12 bases between. The germline V gene encodes CDR1 SGHVS and CDR2 FNYEAQ. CDR3 bases: TGTGCCAGCAGCTTAGCGCTGGGGGCTCCGAACACTGAAGCTTTCTTT. This codes for CASSLALGAPNTEAFF. The whole variable domain, remainder taken from reference TRBV7-6 and TRBJ1-1, is GAGVSQSPRYKVTKRGQDVALRCDPISGHVSLYWYRQALGQGPEFLTYFNYEAQQDKSGLPNDRFSAERPEGSISTLTIQRTEQRDSAMYRCASSLALGAPNTEAFFGQGTRLTVV.